These 15 T cell receptor beta chains originate from one sample sequenced in a study of OX40 agonist ivuxolimab in advanced cancers. This table comes from immunoSEQ multiplex PCR, and its TCRdb copy is limited to in-frame clones, with some not included. The sample has 85,000 or so clones, approximately 83% seen once; the top ten hold around 2%. The sequencing here drew on CD4+ or CD8+ T cells sorted from blood, taken in a trial of the OX40 agonist ivuxolimab. The receptor source for this set is an adult with an advanced solid tumor such as melanoma, head and neck, liver or kidney cancer.

V and J are TRBV28 and TRBJ1-5, with no clear D. The CDR3 spans 14 residues. CDR1 MDHEN and CDR2 SYDVKM come from the germline V gene. V gave up 8 bases and J gave up 4 bases, with 15 bases separating them. The CDR3 reads CASASRAFNQPQHF. DNA for the CDR3: TGTGCCAGCGCGTCCCGAGCCTTTAATCAGCCCCAGCATTTT.

J is TRBJ2-7 and V is TRBV5-5; perhaps TRBD2 as D (5 bases). Between the trimmed V and J ends, which lost 3 bases and 2 bases, there was a span of 15 bases. CDR3 length: 15 residues. Per germline, CDR1 SGHKS and CDR2 YYEKEE (reference sequence). The CDR3 region is CASSSTWRVPYEQYF. The CDR3 coding sequence is TGTGCCAGCAGCTCCACGTGGCGGGTACCCTACGAGCAGTACTTC. Based on the CDR3 plus reference TRBV5-5 and TRBJ2-7, the full variable domain is DAGVTQSPTHLIKTRGQQVTLRCSPISGHKSVSWYQQVLGQGPQFIFQYYEKEERGRGNFPDRFSARQFPNYSSELNVNALLLGDSALYLCASSSTWRVPYEQYFGPGTRLTVT.

The chain employs TRBV28 and TRBJ2-2; D ambiguous. This CDR3 has 14 amino acids. V was pared by 5 bases and J by 5 bases, with 12 bases between. CDR1 is MDHEN and CDR2 is SYDVKM in the germline V gene. CDR3 protein: CASSVNIVTGELFF. Written as DNA, the CDR3 is TGTGCCAGCAGTGTTAATATCGTTACCGGGGAGCTGTTTTTT.

This clone is deemed medium-sized. The rearrangement uses TRBV19 and TRBJ2-1, with a possible D match to TRBD1 (5 bases). V was clipped by 3 bases and J by 9 bases, with 9 bases between them. There are 12 residues in the CDR3. Germline CDR1 and CDR2: LNHDA and SQIVND (reference sequence). Written as DNA, the CDR3 is TGTGCCAGTAGTATGATCCAGGGTGAGCAGTTCTTC. The encoded protein is CASSMIQGEQFF.

V usage is TRBV2 and J usage is TRBJ1-2; tentatively, D is TRBD1 (5 bases). V was pared by 8 bases and J by 2 bases, with 12 bases between. CDR1 and CDR2 (germline): SNHLY, FYNNEI. The CDR3 contains 13 residues. CDR3 sequence: CASGSGTNYGYTF. CDR3 nucleotide sequence: TGTGCCAGCGGTTCCGGGACCAACTATGGCTACACCTTC.

The chain recombines TRBV14 with TRBJ2-1; no clear D gene. The length of the CDR3 is 15 residues. V gave up 2 bases and J gave up 4 bases, with 12 bases separating them. The germline gives CDR1 SGHDN, CDR2 FVKESK. The CDR3 DNA is TGTGCCAGCAGCCAATTACAGAACTATTACAATGAGCAGTTCTTC. Protein sequence: CASSQLQNYYNEQFF.

The V gene is TRBV7-2, the J gene TRBJ2-1; no firm D call. The CDR3 covers 15 residues. The germline V gene encodes CDR1 SGHTA and CDR2 FQGNSA. Trimming cost V 3 bases and J 8 bases, with 17 bases left between them. The CDR3 here is CASSFFLRAHDEQFF. CDR3 nucleotides: TGTGCCAGCAGCTTTTTCCTCCGGGCCCACGATGAGCAGTTCTTC.

V and J are TRBV4-3 and TRBJ1-5, with 7 positions matching TRBD1. V trimming: 0 bases; J trimming: 5 bases; junction bases outside the gene matches: 4. Germline loops: CDR1 LGHNA, CDR2 YSLEER. This CDR3 has 15 amino acids. CDR3 DNA sequence: TGCGCCAGCAGCCAAGAGTTCGACAGGGATCAGCCCCAGCATTTT. It yields the protein CASSQEFDRDQPQHF.

The genes are TRBV4-1 and TRBJ2-7, with D hard to call. The germline V gene encodes CDR1 MGHRA and CDR2 YSYEKL. The germline V and J ends were trimmed by 6 bases and 5 bases, with 17 bases remaining between them. This CDR3 comprises 14 residues. The CDR3: CASRTSRASDEQYF. The CDR3 DNA is TGCGCCAGCAGGACTTCCCGGGCTTCCGACGAGCAGTACTTC.

The chain links TRBV10-3 to TRBJ2-2, with 8 nucleotides matching TRBD1. The CDR3 runs to 16 residues. V was pared by 0 bases and J by 1 base, with 1 base of the junction left unmatched. Germline CDR1 and CDR2: ENHRY and SYGVKD. CDR3 loop: CAISESDRGNTGELFF. In DNA, the CDR3 is TGTGCCATCAGTGAGTCCGACAGGGGGAACACCGGGGAGCTGTTTTTT.

The CDR3 DNA reads TGTGCCAGTATCCCTGGTCGGGGAGTAAACACTGAAGCTTTCTTT. Amino acid sequence: CASIPGRGVNTEAFF. This chain uses TRBV19 with TRBJ1-1; D is undetermined. This CDR3 is built from 15 residues. Germline V CDR1 and CDR2: LNHDA, SQIVND (reference sequence). V dropped 7 bases and J dropped 2 bases, with 17 bases sitting between them. The full variable domain, rest sourced from reference TRBV19 and TRBJ1-1, is DGGITQSPKYLFRKEGQNVTLSCEQNLNHDAMYWYRQDPGQGLRLIYYSQIVNDFQKGDIAEGYSVSREKKESFPLTVTSAQKNPTAFYLCASIPGRGVNTEAFFGQGTRLTVV.

V gene TRBV19 combines with J gene TRBJ2-7, with D tentatively TRBD1 or TRBD2 (5 bases each). Trimming removed 6 bases from V and 1 base from J, with 13 bases in between. CDR1 and CDR2 from the germline V gene are LNHDA and SQIVND (reference sequence). The CDR3 spans 14 residues. The DNA of the CDR3 is TGTGCCAGTAGCACCCGGGGCAGATCCTACGAGCAGTACTTC. This sequence encodes CASSTRGRSYEQYF.

The chain uses TRBV4-1 and TRBJ2-2, with D unclear. The CDR3 is made up of 14 amino acids. Trimming removed 0 bases from V and 6 bases from J, with 8 bases in between. Germline V gene sequence: CDR1 MGHRA, CDR2 YSYEKL. CDR3 bases: TGCGCCAGCAGCCAAGATGCCCGGCCCGGGGAGCTGTTTTTT. It translates to CASSQDARPGELFF.

This clone has just one count. The J gene is TRBJ1-1, the V gene TRBV19; 9 nucleotides agree with TRBD1. Germline V CDR1 and CDR2: LNHDA, SQIVND (reference sequence). The V gene end was trimmed by 4 bases and the J gene end by 4 bases; junction bases not matched to a gene: 10. CDR3 size: 16 residues. For the CDR3, the DNA is TGTGCCAGTAGTAGAACACCGGGACAGGGAAGCACTGAAGCTTTCTTT. This codes for CASSRTPGQGSTEAFF.

This chain uses TRBV29-1 with TRBJ2-7; 7 nucleotides line up with TRBD1. Germline V CDR1 and CDR2: SQVTM, ANQGSEA. This CDR3 has 11 residues. V lost 5 bases to trimming and J lost 5 bases; unmatched junction nucleotides: 3. CDR3 amino acids: CSVSTGDEQYF. The CDR3 bases are TGCAGCGTTTCCACAGGGGACGAGCAGTACTTC.